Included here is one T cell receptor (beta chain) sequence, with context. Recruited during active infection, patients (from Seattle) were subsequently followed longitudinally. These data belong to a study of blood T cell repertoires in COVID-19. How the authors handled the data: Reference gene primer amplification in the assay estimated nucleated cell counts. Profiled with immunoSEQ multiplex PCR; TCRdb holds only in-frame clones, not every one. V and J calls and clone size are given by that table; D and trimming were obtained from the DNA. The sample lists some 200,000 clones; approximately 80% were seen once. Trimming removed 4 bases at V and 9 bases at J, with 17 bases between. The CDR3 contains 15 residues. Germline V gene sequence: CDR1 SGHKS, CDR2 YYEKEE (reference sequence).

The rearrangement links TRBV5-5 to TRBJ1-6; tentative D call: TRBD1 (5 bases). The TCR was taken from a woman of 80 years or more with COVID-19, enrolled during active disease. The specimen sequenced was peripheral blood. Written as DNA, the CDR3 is TGTGCCAGCAGCGTAAGACAGCTTCTCGGTTCACCCCTCCACTTT. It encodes CASSVRQLLGSPLHF. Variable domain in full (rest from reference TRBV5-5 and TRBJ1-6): DAGVTQSPTHLIKTRGQQVTLRCSPISGHKSVSWYQQVLGQGPQFIFQYYEKEERGRGNFPDRFSARQFPNYSSELNVNALLLGDSALYLCASSVRQLLGSPLHFGNGTRLTVT.